This T cell receptor beta chain was observed in a study of T-cell memory formation after mild COVID-19. The study's findings and limits: Later expanders leaned CD4+, whereas day 15 to 85 contracting clones were balanced CD4/CD8.

It was 5'RACE with constant-segment primers that produced the TCR alpha and TCR beta cDNA libraries, which carried sample barcodes and UMIs. TCRdb reanalysed the 5' RACE reads using MiXCR and keeps one entry per CDR3 protein. The table records roughly 380,000 distinct CDR3 sequences, 25% to 30% of them present only once. A note on this clonotype: Its antigen remains unknown.

V lost 3 bases to trimming and J lost 7 bases, with 22 bases between them. There are 17 residues in the CDR3. Germline CDR1 is SGHRS and CDR2 is YFSETQ. This TCR was sampled from an adult woman who had mild COVID-19 (a few samples of this study predate the infection). Cell type and time point are not known. This chain joins TRBV5-1 and TRBJ2-2; TRBD1 might be the D (6 bases). The sequenced sample was PBMCs or a T cell subset sorted from them (not recorded which). The chain's CDR3 is CASSSALTGVLIGELFF. The CDR3 coding sequence is TGCGCCAGCAGCTCGGCCCTGACAGGAGTTCTTATCGGGGAGCTGTTTTTT.